This T cell receptor beta chain was captured by sequencing in a study of OX40 agonist ivuxolimab in advanced cancers. General notes on the study: Ivuxolimab was an agonistic, fully human IgG2 monoclonal antibody directed against OX40 (CD134), a costimulatory receptor. Among the roughly 52 dose-escalation patients, around 19 had hepatocellular carcinoma, 15 or so melanoma, 9 renal cell carcinoma and 9 head and neck cancer. Intravenous ivuxolimab was administered to patients every 2 weeks at six dose levels: 0.01, 0.1, 0.3, 1.5, 3 and 10 mg/kg. The paper reports the monotherapy dose-escalation portion (N = 52 patients) of the phase I ivuxolimab trial. A male proportion of 75% to 85% and a mean age of approximately 55 years, ranging from about 23 to 90, were recorded for the dose-escalation cohort. Prior anti-PD-1, anti-PD-L1 or anti-CTLA-4 therapy was permitted, and checkpoint inhibitors had been received by under 50% of dose-escalation patients. Peripheral TCRbeta sequencing was intended to test whether TCR sequence diversity was altered and clonal T-cell expansion was caused by ivuxolimab. Partial responses occurred in three dose-escalation patients: two with cutaneous melanoma and one with hepatocellular carcinoma.

The trial excluded patients who had a history of autoimmune disease or who were on systemic immunosuppression. In every dose cohort, peripheral blood was drawn for TCR sequencing at baseline, cycle 4 day 1, and cycle 7 day 1. Samples came from an open-label, multicenter, first-in-human phase I dose-escalation trial of ivuxolimab. The trial enrolled adults with locally advanced or metastatic head and neck squamous cell, hepatocellular, melanoma or renal cell carcinoma. Before TCR sequencing, CD4+ and CD8+ T cells were separately sorted from peripheral blood. Beyond this particular receptor, the publication reports: Partial responders in the 0.1-3.0 mg/kg groups had among the lowest normalized peripheral clonal expansion, especially among CD8+ T cells. The antigen specificity of the clonally expanded peripheral T cells was not determined. At doses from 0.1 to 3.0 mg/kg, clonal expansion was seen in both CD4+ and CD8+ blood T cells between baseline and week 6. After ivuxolimab, CD8+ T cells had more expanded clones than CD4+ T cells on average. Low levels of normalized T-cell clonal expansion were also seen in some patients who did not respond.

A note on this clone: Its antigen is currently not known. No qualities accompany the bases; no much larger clone lies one base away.

Genomic DNA was extracted from sorted cells for sequencing of the TCRbeta CDR3 region. The immunoSEQ Assay was used to sequence the TCRbeta CDR3 regions. This immuneACCESS table, as held by TCRdb, lists in-frame sequences with V and J called but not all clones. Of the missing ones, under half trace to an unresolved V gene in checked studies; the others have no known cause. This sample holds tens of thousands of clones; 86% were observed only once. Around a third of the sample is held by the ten biggest clonotypes. This receptor was taken from an adult with an advanced solid tumor such as melanoma, head and neck, liver or kidney cancer. Sample: CD4+ or CD8+ T cells sorted from blood, taken in a trial of the OX40 agonist ivuxolimab.

DNA sequence: TGTGCCAGCAGTTTATGGAATCCGGGTTTCACAGATACGCAGTATTTT. This sequence encodes CASSLWNPGFTDTQYF. This receptor chain uses TRBV28 and TRBJ2-3; confidence is insufficient to name the D gene. A distance of 12 bases separates the germline ends of V and J, which lose 0 bases and 2 bases respectively. From its cysteine to its phenylalanine, the CDR3 spans 16 amino acids. Only the CDR3 region is kept as DNA, spanning 48 bases read in frame from base 1. In the germline V gene, CDR1 corresponds to MDHEN and CDR2 to SYDVKM.